This T cell receptor (beta chain) appears in the sequencing data of a study of cytomegalovirus exposure and HLA in healthy donors. Study findings and constraints: An analysis was carried out later, and it reportedly showed fewer N-insertions in an Asian-associated ancestry cluster than the approximately 610-donor mean. In a later analysis, across HLA loci, associated TCR counts were highest for DRB1, lowest for HLA-C. Presence/absence analyses rested on an assumption that sequencing depth was roughly uniform across donors.

Trimming stripped 5 bases from V and 0 bases from J, with 7 bases between. The CDR3 has 13 residues. Germline CDR1 reads MNHEY; CDR2 reads SMNVEV (reference sequence). In the case of this clone: Antigen unknown.

PCR primers comprised 60 Vbeta and 13 Jbeta primers. Clones were sequenced by immunoSEQ multiplex PCR, and TCRdb holds only the in-frame ones, with some missing. The sample lists 110,000 to 150,000 clones, around 80% occurring once. The J gene is TRBJ1-1, the V gene TRBV27; unclear D gene. The sequenced sample was PBMCs. The clonotype comes from an older woman in good health and CMV-seropositive. The DNA for the CDR3 is TGTGCCAGCAGTCGTTTAATGAACACTGAAGCTTTCTTT. It encodes CASSRLMNTEAFF.